This TCR beta chain derives from a study of blood T cell repertoires in COVID-19. Data came from immunoSEQ multiplex PCR; TCRdb stores just in-frame clones and leaves some out. Of around 300,000 clones listed, 80% to 90% are singletons. This CDR3 has 15 amino acids. From germline, CDR1 is LNHDA and CDR2 SQIVND (reference sequence). J was trimmed by 2 bases and V by 4 bases; bases with no gene match: 5. The V and J genes are TRBV19 and TRBJ1-5, with 7 bases aligning to TRBD1. The TCR originated in a woman in her 70s with acute or convalescent COVID-19. The sample taken for sequencing was peripheral blood. The CDR3 region has the DNA TGTGCCAGTAGTAGAGGACAGGCCGGCAATCAGCCCCAGCATTTT. Residues: CASSRGQAGNQPQHF.